This is a list of T cell receptor beta chains from one sample in a study of vaccination and CD4 T cells after COVID-19. Antigens of these TCRs are unknown. TCRdb analysed the PCR reads with MiXCR anew, one entry per CDR3 protein. This sample has more than 8,500 distinct CDR3 sequences, with 48% found just once. The sequencing sample was made of CD4+ T cells from blood, cultured in vitro. The receptors were sampled from a human donor in good health. Each CDR3 is given with its conserved first and last residue. The D gene is left open where the match is weak. Size is omitted from some rows. Given values are once, few, many or a class for expanded clones.

J	size	V	D	DNA	CDR3
TRBJ2-3	-	TRBV12-3/TRBV12-4	TRBD2	TGTGCCAGCAGTACTAGCGGCTCGCAGTATTTT	CASSTSGSQYF
TRBJ1-1	-	TRBV7-6	-	TGTGCCAGCAGCTTAGGTGGGGCGGTTGAAGCTTTCTTT	CASSLGGAVEAFF
TRBJ1-6	few	TRBV11-2	TRBD1	TGTGCCAGCAGCCGCCCGCCCAGGGGGATAAATTCACCCCTCCACTTT	CASSRPPRGINSPLHF
TRBJ1-2	-	TRBV20-1	TRBD1	TGCAGTGCTAGGCAAAGACAGGGAGTAGGCTACACCTTC	CSARQRQGVGYTF
TRBJ1-2	-	TRBV6-1	TRBD1	TGTGCCAGCAGGGGCGACAGGGTTCACTATGGCTACACCTTC	CASRGDRVHYGYTF
TRBJ1-1	-	TRBV11-2	-	TGTGCCAGCAGCCCCAGGACAGTGGGGAACACTGAAGCTTTCTTT	CASSPRTVGNTEAFF
TRBJ1-2	-	TRBV10-3	TRBD1	TGTGCCATCAGTGAGTCGGGACAGGGGGCGTCTGGCTACACCTTC	CAISESGQGASGYTF
TRBJ2-5	-	TRBV20-1	TRBD2	TGCAGTGCTAGAGGGGGACTAGCGGGAGGGGAGACCCAGTACTTC	CSARGGLAGGETQYF
TRBJ1-1	-	TRBV12-3/TRBV12-4	-	TGTGCCAGCACCCGAACGGATTACACTGAAGCTTTCTTT	CASTRTDYTEAFF
TRBJ2-4	few	TRBV7-2	TRBD2	TGTGCCAGCAGCTTGAGCGGGGGAGGGATTTTAAACATTCAGTACTTC	CASSLSGGGILNIQYF
TRBJ2-7	once	TRBV15	-	TGTGCCACCAGCAGAGAAGGTAGGCGGGAGCAGTACTTC	CATSREGRREQYF
TRBJ1-1	-	TRBV6-2/TRBV6-3	-	TGTGCCAGCAGTTACGAGGGCTTAGGGGCTTTCTTT	CASSYEGLGAFF
TRBJ1-2	few	TRBV19	TRBD1	TGTGCCAGTAGTATAAAGACAGGGGCTAACTATGGCTACACCTTC	CASSIKTGANYGYTF
TRBJ2-5	-	TRBV10-1	-	TGCGCCAGCAGTGAGTCCGCAGGGAGAGGGCAAGAGACCCAGTACTTC	CASSESAGRGQETQYF
TRBJ2-5	-	TRBV19	-	TGTGCCAGTAGTATTCAGGGCCTATCCGGAGAGACCCAGTACTTC	CASSIQGLSGETQYF
TRBJ2-1	-	TRBV19	-	TGTGCCAGTAGTCTAGAGGACAATGAGCAGTTCTTC	CASSLEDNEQFF
TRBJ1-1	-	TRBV28	-	TGTGCCAGCAGTTTCCGACAGCCCATGAACACTGAAGCTTTCTTT	CASSFRQPMNTEAFF
TRBJ1-5	once	TRBV20-1	TRBD1	TGCAGTGCTTGGAGACCGCAGGGGGCCGGGGGCAATCAGCCCCAGCATTTT	CSAWRPQGAGGNQPQHF
TRBJ2-5	-	TRBV30	-	TGTGCCTGGAGTAAAGCCGGAGAGACCCAGTACTTC	CAWSKAGETQYF
TRBJ2-3	few	TRBV24-1	TRBD2	TGTGCCACCAGTGACCGGACTAGCGGCAGCACAGATACGCAGTATTTT	CATSDRTSGSTDTQYF
TRBJ1-5	-	TRBV30	TRBD1	TGTGCCTGGAGTGTTTCTTTCCGGACAGGTCCCTCGCCCCAGCATTTT	CAWSVSFRTGPSPQHF
TRBJ2-7	-	TRBV27	TRBD1	TGTGCCAGCAGCCGAGGACAGGGCCCCTACGAGCAGTACTTC	CASSRGQGPYEQYF
TRBJ1-2	-	TRBV12-3/TRBV12-4	-	TGTGCCAGCAGGGCCAGGGGCGTAAGCGACTACACCTTC	CASRARGVSDYTF
TRBJ1-2	-	TRBV16	-	TGTGCCAGCAGTTCGGACAGATACTATGGCTACACCTTC	CASSSDRYYGYTF
TRBJ2-2	-	TRBV21-1	-	TGTGCCAGCAGCAAATTCTGGGACAGGGCCCTTACCGGGGAGCTGTTTTTT	CASSKFWDRALTGELFF
TRBJ1-6	-	TRBV6-1	TRBD1	TGTGCCAGCGGACAGGGTCTTAATTCACCCCTCCACTTT	CASGQGLNSPLHF
TRBJ1-2	few	TRBV6-5	-	TGTGCCAGCAGTTACGACAAGAACTATGGCTACACCTTC	CASSYDKNYGYTF
TRBJ2-3	few	TRBV11-3	TRBD2	TGTGCCAGCAGCTTAGGGGATCGACTAGCATCCACAGATACGCAGTATTTT	CASSLGDRLASTDTQYF
TRBJ1-1	few	TRBV12-3/TRBV12-4	-	TGTGCCAGCGGCGGGGGGACTGAAGCTTTCTTT	CASGGGTEAFF
TRBJ2-7	-	TRBV20-1	-	TGCAGTGCTTGGGGCCAGTCCCACGAGCAGTACTTC	CSAWGQSHEQYF
TRBJ1-6	few	TRBV6-1	-	TGTGCCAGCAGCCCTTACGCGGATTCACCCCTCCACTTT	CASSPYADSPLHF
TRBJ1-2	few	TRBV11-2	-	TGTGCCAGCAGCTTGGACAGCTATGGCTACACCTTC	CASSLDSYGYTF
TRBJ2-3	-	TRBV12-3/TRBV12-4	TRBD2	TGTGCCAGCAGCTCCCAAGCGAGTAGCGGGAGAAATACGCAGTATTTT	CASSSQASSGRNTQYF
TRBJ1-6	-	TRBV10-3	TRBD1	TGTGCCATCACCACCGGACAGGACAATTCACCCCTCCACTTT	CAITTGQDNSPLHF
TRBJ2-3	-	TRBV7-6	-	TGTGCCAGCAGCTTAGCGGGAGTTAGGGATACGCAGTATTTT	CASSLAGVRDTQYF
TRBJ2-7	-	TRBV27	TRBD1	TGTGCCAGCAGCTCTCCGGGACAGGGGTCTAGGGAGCAGTACTTC	CASSSPGQGSREQYF
TRBJ1-6	-	TRBV6-1	-	TGTGCCAGCATCCGGGAGTATAATTCACCCCTCCACTTT	CASIREYNSPLHF